This TCR beta chain was sequenced during a study of blood T cell repertoires in COVID-19 (dated by TCRdb to between 2020 and 2021). About the study as a whole: Samples covering the acute and convalescent phases of COVID-19 were provided by collaborators in the United States, Italy and Spain. The samples were drawn from two sources: the first 160 participants of the ongoing ImmuneRACE study, and 1,254 subjects contributed by 6 global collaborators. Where HLA class I and class II types were available, the types were taken from metadata supplied by the sample provider, not from assay-based typing. The dataset comprised deeply sampled blood TCRbeta repertoires from subjects exposed to, actively infected with, or recovered from COVID-19. The material from the prospective study consisted of cDNA or gDNA derived from T cells, B-cell-depleted T cells, or PBMCs. Nearly every sample came with metadata listing a de-identified subject ID, COVID-19 status, age in years and sex. The repertoires were made available in a free public database intended to serve as a resource for research on the immune response to SARS-CoV-2.

TCRbeta CDR3 regions were amplified from genomic DNA using the immunoSEQ Assay, a bias-controlled multiplex PCR. In the authors' own workflow: The number of nucleated cells in each sample was estimated by amplification of reference gene primers within the assay. To quantify the absolute abundance of each unique TCRbeta CDR3 rearrangement, sequence reads were collapsed and filtered. Productive Simpson clonality was computed per sample as the square root of Simpson's diversity index over productive rearrangements. TCRdb stores this immuneACCESS table with in-frame sequences only. Part of the clones is absent; in the studies checked, under half of the shortfall reflects unresolved V genes, and no reason is known for the rest. V and J calls and clone size are copied from that table; D and trimming were computed from the DNA. The sample table contains about 47,000 clones; only one count was recorded for roughly 69% of them. The ten largest clones add up to 6.2% of the sample.

Paper-wide results and their limitations: Clinical and demographic metadata were provided uncurated, with the amount varying by source and participant.

For this clone: No antigen is known for it. No much larger clonotype is one base removed from it; base qualities were not supplied.

V has 6 bases trimmed and J has 12 bases trimmed; junction bases matching no gene number 6. The CDR3 goes from the cysteine to the phenylalanine over 12 residues. Only CDR3 DNA is held: 36 bases, read in frame from base 1. Whole blood was collected in K2EDTA tubes by collaborating institutions according to the institutions' own protocols. Collaborator samples were shipped for TCRbeta analysis as frozen whole blood, isolated PBMCs, or DNA extracted from either sample type. The sequence joins TRBV12-3 or TRBV12-4 to TRBJ2-1; 9 bases in between match TRBD2. This receptor was taken from an elderly man with acute or convalescent COVID-19. Sequences were obtained from peripheral blood. The nucleotides are TGTGCCAGCAGCCTGGGACTAGCTAGGCAGTTCTTC. This gives the protein CASSLGLARQFF.